This T cell receptor (beta chain) was identified during a study of vaccination effects on CD4 cells after COVID-19. Clones were read by immunoSEQ multiplex PCR, and TCRdb kept only the in-frame ones, dropping some. The sample holds roughly 73,000 clones, 73% seen once. In regard to this clone: The antigen is not known.

Before sequencing took place, the ViraFEST assay used viral peptide pools to expand antigen-specific CD4+ T cells. The culture ran for roughly ten days, and then CD4+ T cells were isolated. SARS-CoV-2 infection was confirmed by PCR in the person between March and December 2020. V lost 5 bases to trimming and J lost 2 bases, with 7 bases between them. CDR1 and CDR2 from the germline V gene are LNHNV and YYDKDF (reference sequence). This CDR3 is built from 13 residues. The sequencing here drew on CD4+ T cells from PBMCs cultured with HIV peptides, taken before COVID-19 vaccination. Documented subset: HIV-1 Nef peptide pool negative control/reference culture. The genes are TRBV15 and TRBJ1-3; D might be TRBD1 (5 bases). The receptor was derived from a human donor who had a prior SARS-CoV-2 infection. The CDR3 nucleotides are TGTGCCACCAGCGGGACGACTGGAAACACCATATATTTT. The encoded protein is CATSGTTGNTIYF.